This T cell receptor (beta chain) was identified during a study of radiotherapy plus CTLA-4 blockade in lung cancer. Across the study: Among all patients, about 19% showed objective responses, while about 31% had disease control.

Chemo-refractory metastatic non-small-cell lung cancer patients underwent focal radiation alongside CTLA-4 blockade with ipilimumab. The data were produced by immunoSEQ multiplex PCR, yet TCRdb's version contains in-frame clones alone and is incomplete. The sample yields some 96,000 clones, roughly 88% seen once. V dropped 5 bases and J dropped 3 bases, with 7 bases sitting between them. This CDR3 is built from 12 residues. Germline V gene data show CDR1 as KGHSH and CDR2 as LQKENI. The source is a human donor with non-small cell lung cancer that progressed on radiotherapy plus ipilimumab. The chain carries TRBV18 and TRBJ1-1; D possibly corresponds to TRBD1 (6 bases). The material sequenced was peripheral blood, taken from a patient treated with radiotherapy plus ipilimumab. CDR3 region: CASSGQYTEAFF. The CDR3 nucleotides read TGTGCCAGCTCAGGACAGTACACTGAAGCTTTCTTT.